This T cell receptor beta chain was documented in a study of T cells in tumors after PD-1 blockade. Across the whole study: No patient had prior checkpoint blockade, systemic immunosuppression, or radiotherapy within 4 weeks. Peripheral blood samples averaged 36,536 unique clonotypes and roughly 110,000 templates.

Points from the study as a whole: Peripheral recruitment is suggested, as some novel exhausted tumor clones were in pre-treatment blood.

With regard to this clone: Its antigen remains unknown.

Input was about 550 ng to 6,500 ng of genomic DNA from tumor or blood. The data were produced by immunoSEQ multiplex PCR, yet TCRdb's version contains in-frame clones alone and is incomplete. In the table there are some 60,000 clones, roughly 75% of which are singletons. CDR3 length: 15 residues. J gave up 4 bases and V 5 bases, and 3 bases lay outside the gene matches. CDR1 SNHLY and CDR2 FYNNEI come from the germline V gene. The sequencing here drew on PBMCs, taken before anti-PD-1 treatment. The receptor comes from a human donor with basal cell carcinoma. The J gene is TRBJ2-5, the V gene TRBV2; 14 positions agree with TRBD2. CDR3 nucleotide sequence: TGTGCCAGCAGTCCTGGGACTAGCGGGGGAGAGACCCAGTACTTC. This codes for CASSPGTSGGETQYF.